The clone carrying this TCR beta chain was observed once. This entry comes from a study of blood T cell repertoires in COVID-19. Study as a whole: The United States, Italy and Spain provided the acute and convalescent COVID-19 samples. In each case, the material was cDNA or gDNA derived from T cells, B-cell-depleted T cells, or PBMCs.

In the authors' methods: Amplification with reference gene primers provided the estimates of nucleated cell counts. The method was immunoSEQ multiplex PCR; TCRdb's version includes in-frame clones alone and lacks a portion of them. V and J calls and clone size follow that table, whereas D and trimming were derived from the DNA. The table shows about 190,000 clones, with approximately 86% occurring only once. J gave up 6 bases and V 2 bases, and 5 bases lay outside the gene matches. The length of the CDR3 is 16 residues. Germline CDR1 reads SGHNT; CDR2 reads YENEEA. V usage is TRBV11-3 and J usage is TRBJ2-2, with 11 bases identical to TRBD1. Material: peripheral blood. The clonotype comes from a woman under 40 with active or convalescent COVID-19. The CDR3 here is CASSLRTGGDAGELFF. Written as DNA, the CDR3 is TGTGCCAGCAGCTTAAGGACAGGGGGCGATGCCGGGGAGCTGTTTTTT. The full variable domain, its missing parts supplied by reference TRBV11-3 and TRBJ2-2, is EAGVVQSPRYKIIEKKQPVAFWCNPISGHNTLYWYLQNLGQGPELLIRYENEEAVDDSQLPKDRFSAERLKGVDSTLKIQPAELGDSAVYLCASSLRTGGDAGELFFGEGSRLTVL.